The next 5 T cell receptor beta chains were all read from a single sample in a study of chemoradiotherapy in HPV16-positive cancers. Assay used: immunoSEQ multiplex PCR; TCRdb lists only in-frame clones, some missing. The table lists some 4,500 clones, 60% to 85% of them singletons. The material was tumor tissue, obtained from a patient who underwent chemoradiotherapy. Receptor source: a human donor with HPV-associated anogenital cancer.

The rearrangement links TRBV25-1 to TRBJ1-3; D gene uncertain. CDR3 length: 15 residues. Germline CDR1 is MGHDK and CDR2 is SYGVNS. Deletions cut 5 bases from V and 0 bases from J, with 11 bases between. This chain's CDR3 is CASSPASNSGNTIYF. The CDR3 DNA reads as TGTGCCAGCAGTCCCGCGAGTAACTCTGGAAACACCATATATTTT.

CDR3 coding DNA: TGTGCCAGCAGCTCCTTCTCCGGGACTAGCGGGAGCGAGCAGTTCTTC. Translation gives CASSSFSGTSGSEQFF. This chain uses TRBV7-6 with TRBJ2-1; 14 nucleotides align to TRBD2. Unmatched junction bases numbered 9, after V lost 4 bases and J lost 10 bases. From germline, CDR1 is SGHVS and CDR2 FNYEAQ. CDR3 length: 16 amino acids.

The rearrangement links TRBV9 to TRBJ1-2; weak D call: TRBD1 (5 bases). The CDR3 covers 15 residues. Trimming took off 4 bases at V and 2 bases at J, with 15 bases between the two ends. The germline V gene encodes CDR1 SGDLS and CDR2 YYNGEE. The CDR3 sequence is CASSSSGEANYGYTF. The CDR3 DNA sequence: TGTGCCAGCAGCTCTTCGGGGGAGGCAAACTATGGCTACACCTTC. The variable domain in full, with the rest retrieved from reference TRBV9 and TRBJ1-2, is DSGVTQTPKHLITATGQRVTLRCSPRSGDLSVYWYQQSLDQGLQFLIQYYNGEERAKGNILERFSAQQFPDLHSELNLSSLELGDSALYFCASSSSGEANYGYTFGSGTRLTVV.

This clone has just a few counts. The V gene is TRBV30, the J gene TRBJ1-1, with D tentatively TRBD1 (6 bases). The V gene lost 0 bases and the J gene lost 3 bases, with 8 bases spanning the gap. The CDR3 spans 13 residues. Germline values: CDR1 GTSNPN, CDR2 SVGIG (reference sequence). CDR3 nucleotides: TGTGCCTGGAGTGTAGGGGGTGACACTGAAGCTTTCTTT. Its translation: CAWSVGGDTEAFF.

This clone appeared once. The gene calls are TRBV7-2 and TRBJ1-4; weak D call: TRBD1 (5 bases). The germline V and J ends were trimmed by 5 bases and 2 bases, with 18 bases remaining between them. Germline V lookup: CDR1 SGHTA, CDR2 FQGNSA. CDR3 length: 17 amino acids. CDR3 region: CASSPKGLHYTNEKLFF. The CDR3 region has the DNA TGTGCCAGCAGCCCTAAGGGGCTCCACTATACTAATGAAAAACTGTTTTTT.